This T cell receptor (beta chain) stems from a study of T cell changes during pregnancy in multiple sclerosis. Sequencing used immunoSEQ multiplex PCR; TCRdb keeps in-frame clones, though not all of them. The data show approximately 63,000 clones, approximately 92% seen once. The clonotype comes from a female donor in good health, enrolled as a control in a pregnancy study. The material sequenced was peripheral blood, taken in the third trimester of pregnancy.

Written as DNA, the CDR3 is TGTGCCTGGAGTGGGAGGCGGGAAGGGGCGAACACTGAAGCTTTCTTT. Translation: CAWSGRREGANTEAFF. This chain uses TRBV30 with TRBJ1-1; perhaps TRBD1 as D (5 bases). Germline CDR1 reads GTSNPN; CDR2 reads SVGIG (reference sequence). This CDR3 comprises 16 residues. The V end lost 1 base, the J end lost 1 base, and 16 bases lay between the germline ends.